These 10 T cell receptor beta chains were sequenced from one sample in a study of blood T cell repertoires in COVID-19. The data were produced by immunoSEQ multiplex PCR, yet TCRdb's version contains in-frame clones alone and is incomplete. The sample lists over 70,000 clones; approximately 80% were seen once. Sequencing was carried out using peripheral blood. Every receptor here comes from a man between 65 and 85 years old who had recovered from COVID-19.

The chain is built from TRBV30 and TRBJ1-1; 7 bases align to TRBD1. The CDR3 loop spans 16 amino acids. Losses at the gene ends were 4 bases for V and 4 bases for J; bases not matched to a gene: 15. CDR1 and CDR2 from the germline V gene are GTSNPN and SVGIG (reference sequence). The CDR3 DNA reads TGTGCCTGGACCCCCTTAAAGGGGGCGAAGATCACTGAAGCTTTCTTT. It translates to CAWTPLKGAKITEAFF.

DNA of the CDR3: TGTGCCAGCAGAAGCCGGACAGTGAACACTGAAGCTTTCTTT. This translates into CASRSRTVNTEAFF. The V and J genes are TRBV27 and TRBJ1-1, with a possible D match to TRBD1 (6 bases). The length of the CDR3 is 14 residues. Deletions cut 6 bases from V and 0 bases from J, with 11 bases between. Germline V gene sequence: CDR1 MNHEY, CDR2 SMNVEV (reference sequence).

This chain uses TRBV5-6 with TRBJ2-3, with a possible D match to TRBD1 (6 bases). Germline V gives CDR1 SGHDT, CDR2 YYEEEE. The CDR3 loop spans 17 amino acids. Trimming pared 3 bases from V and 2 bases from J, leaving 19 bases between. CDR3 coding DNA: TGTGCCAGCAGCTCCCTTGCGGACAGAATCCTCACAGATACGCAGTATTTT. Translated: CASSSLADRILTDTQYF.

J is TRBJ1-2 and V is TRBV2; perhaps TRBD1 as D (6 bases). The CDR3 length is 14 residues. Deletions cut 3 bases from V and 2 bases from J, with 10 bases between. Germline V gene sequence: CDR1 SNHLY, CDR2 FYNNEI. CDR3 protein: CASSDHGQNYGYTF. CDR3 sequence (DNA): TGTGCCAGCAGTGACCATGGACAGAACTATGGCTACACCTTC.

The genes are TRBV10-3 and TRBJ1-5, with D possibly matching TRBD1 (5 bases). Trimming took 7 bases from V and 0 from J, leaving 37 bases between them. CDR3 length equals 23 residues. CDR1 and CDR2 from the germline V gene are ENHRY and SYGVKD. CDR3 residues: CAINKGKGLRAMIRFHSNQPQHF. The DNA for the CDR3 is TGTGCCATCAACAAAGGTAAGGGGCTTCGAGCTATGATACGCTTCCATAGCAATCAGCCCCAGCATTTT.

This clone was seen more than once but under ten times. The CDR3 is CASSSTLAGGPFRTDTQYF. The CDR3 DNA reads TGTGCCAGCAGCTCCACGCTAGCGGGAGGGCCCTTCCGCACAGATACGCAGTATTTT. The rearrangement joins TRBV7-9 to TRBJ2-3; 12 bases line up with TRBD2. Germline assignment: CDR1 SEHNR and CDR2 FQNEAQ (reference sequence). This CDR3 has 19 residues. V lost 4 bases and J lost 1; bases outside the gene matches: 12. The complete variable domain, with remaining parts taken from reference TRBV7-9 and TRBJ2-3, reads DTGVSQNPRHKITKRGQNVTFRCDPISEHNRLYWYRQTLGQGPEFLTYFQNEAQLEKSRLLSDRFSAERPKGSFSTLEIQRTEQGDSAMYLCASSSTLAGGPFRTDTQYFGPGTRLTVL.

The rearrangement uses TRBV5-1 and TRBJ1-6, with D perhaps matching TRBD1 (5 bases). The CDR3 is 16 amino acids. CDR1 SGHRS and CDR2 YFSETQ come from the germline V gene. V was clipped by 3 bases and J by 6 bases, with 16 bases between them. CDR3 in amino acids: CASSSGGGGRNSPLHF. In DNA, the CDR3 is TGCGCCAGCAGCTCCGGCGGGGGAGGACGTAATTCACCCCTCCACTTT.

The rearrangement joins TRBV5-1 to TRBJ2-2, with a possible D match to TRBD1 (5 bases). Trimming pared 0 bases from V and 6 bases from J, leaving 15 bases between. The CDR3 covers 16 residues. CDR1 is SGHRS and CDR2 is YFSETQ in the germline V gene. This chain's CDR3 is CASSLGAGSLAGELFF. The CDR3 DNA reads as TGCGCCAGCAGCTTGGGTGCAGGGTCCCTCGCCGGGGAGCTGTTTTTT.

Only one count was recorded for this clone. J is TRBJ2-2 and V is TRBV7-9, with 9 bases aligning to TRBD1. After removal of 5 bases from V and 0 bases from J, the junction contained 7 bases not matched to a gene. Germline V gene data show CDR1 as SEHNR and CDR2 as FQNEAQ (reference sequence). The CDR3 consists of 17 residues. The CDR3 bases are TGTGCCAGCAGCCTGGACAGGGGCGCTTCGAACACCGGGGAGCTGTTTTTT. This translates into CASSLDRGASNTGELFF.

As DNA, the CDR3 is TGTGCCAGTAGTATGCGGGGGGCCGCCTACGAGCAGTACTTC. Residues: CASSMRGAAYEQYF. This sequence joins TRBV19 and TRBJ2-7; 8 bases are shared with TRBD2. The CDR3 totals 14 residues. CDR1 and CDR2 from the germline V gene are LNHDA and SQIVND (reference sequence). The V segment lost 3 bases and the J segment 2 bases; nucleotides outside the gene matches: 3.